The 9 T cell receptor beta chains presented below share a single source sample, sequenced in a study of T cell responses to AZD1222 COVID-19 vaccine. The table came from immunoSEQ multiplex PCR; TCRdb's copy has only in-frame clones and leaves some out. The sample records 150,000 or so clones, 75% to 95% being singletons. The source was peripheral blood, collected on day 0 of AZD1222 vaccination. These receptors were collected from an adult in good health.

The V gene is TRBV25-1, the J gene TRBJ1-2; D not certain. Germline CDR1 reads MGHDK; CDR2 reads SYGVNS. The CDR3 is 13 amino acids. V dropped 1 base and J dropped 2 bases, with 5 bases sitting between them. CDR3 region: CASSESTNYGYTF. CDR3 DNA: TGTGCCAGCAGTGAATCAACGAACTATGGCTACACCTTC.

The CDR3 reads CASSLAGQYTGELFF. In DNA form, the CDR3 reads TGTGCCAGCAGCCTCGCGGGGCAGTACACCGGGGAGCTGTTTTTT. The chain has TRBV5-5 and TRBJ2-2, with a possible D match to TRBD2 (6 bases). Trimming shortened V by 4 bases and J by 3 bases, and 13 bases separated the two germline ends. CDR1 and CDR2 (germline): SGHKS, YYEKEE (reference sequence). This CDR3 spans 15 amino acids.

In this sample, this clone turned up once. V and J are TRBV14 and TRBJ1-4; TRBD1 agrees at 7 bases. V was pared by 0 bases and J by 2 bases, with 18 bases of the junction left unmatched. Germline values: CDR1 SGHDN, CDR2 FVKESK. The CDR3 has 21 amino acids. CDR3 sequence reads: CASSQDWLLGQPLGTNEKLFF. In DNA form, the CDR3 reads TGTGCCAGCAGCCAAGATTGGCTCCTGGGACAGCCCCTAGGTACTAATGAAAAACTGTTTTTT. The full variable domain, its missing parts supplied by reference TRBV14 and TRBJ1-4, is EAGVTQFPSHSVIEKGQTVTLRCDPISGHDNLYWYRRVMGKEIKFLLHFVKESKQDESGMPNNRFLAERTGGTYSTLKVQPAELEDSGVYFCASSQDWLLGQPLGTNEKLFFGSGTQLSVL.

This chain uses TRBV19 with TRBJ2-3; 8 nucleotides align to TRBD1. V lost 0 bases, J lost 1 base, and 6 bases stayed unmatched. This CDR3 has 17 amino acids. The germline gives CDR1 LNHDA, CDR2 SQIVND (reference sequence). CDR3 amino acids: CASSIDGTQGGTDTQYF. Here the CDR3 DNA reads TGTGCCAGTAGTATAGACGGAACACAGGGGGGCACAGATACGCAGTATTTT.

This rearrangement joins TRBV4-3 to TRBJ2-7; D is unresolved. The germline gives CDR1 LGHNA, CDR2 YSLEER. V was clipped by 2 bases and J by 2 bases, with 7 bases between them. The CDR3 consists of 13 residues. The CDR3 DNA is TGCGCCAGCAGCCAACGTCCCGCCTACGAGCAGTACTTC. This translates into CASSQRPAYEQYF.

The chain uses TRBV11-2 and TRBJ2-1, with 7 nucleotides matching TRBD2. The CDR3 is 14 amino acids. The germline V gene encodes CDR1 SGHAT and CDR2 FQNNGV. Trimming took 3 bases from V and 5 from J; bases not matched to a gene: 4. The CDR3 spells CASSFWRGNNEQFF. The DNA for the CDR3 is TGTGCCAGCAGCTTTTGGCGGGGGAACAATGAGCAGTTCTTC.

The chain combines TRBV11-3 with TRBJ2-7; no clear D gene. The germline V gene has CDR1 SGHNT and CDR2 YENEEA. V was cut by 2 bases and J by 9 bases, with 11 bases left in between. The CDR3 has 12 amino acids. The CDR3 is CASSLRATRQYF. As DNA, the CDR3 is TGTGCCAGCAGCTTAAGGGCTACCAGGCAGTACTTC.

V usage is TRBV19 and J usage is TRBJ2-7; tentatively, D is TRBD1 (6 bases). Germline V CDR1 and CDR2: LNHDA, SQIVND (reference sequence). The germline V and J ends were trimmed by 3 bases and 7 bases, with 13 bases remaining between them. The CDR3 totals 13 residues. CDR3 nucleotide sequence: TGTGCCAGTAGTATCGGATGGGGGCAGGAGCAGTACTTC. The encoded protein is CASSIGWGQEQYF.

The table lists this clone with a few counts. The CDR3 DNA reads TGTGCCAGCAGCGCGGGACCCGGGGTAGAGCAGTACTTC. This encodes CASSAGPGVEQYF. This chain joins TRBV14 and TRBJ2-7; D may be TRBD2 (6 bases). Per germline, CDR1 SGHDN and CDR2 FVKESK. The ends were cut back, 5 bases at V and 7 bases at J, with 15 bases in the middle. This CDR3 has 13 residues.